This T cell receptor (beta chain) was obtained from a study of CD8 T cells in Susac syndrome. Study-level results: The number of individuals included in the study's TCR sequencing and HLA analysis was acknowledged as relatively small.

Random hexamers were used to reverse transcribe an amount of 0.5 to 1 ug RNA. The immunoSEQ assay covered 54 Vbeta and 13 Jbeta segments for CDR3. In TCRdb, the immunoSEQ multiplex PCR reads were re-called with MiXCR into one record per CDR3 protein. The data contain around 79,000 distinct CDR3 sequences, about 95% of them singletons. Germline V CDR1 and CDR2: PRHDT, FYEKMQ (reference sequence). The CDR3 length is 17 residues. After removal of 5 bases from V and 7 bases from J, the junction contained 9 bases not matched to a gene. CD8+ and CD4+ T cells taken from blood had their TCR beta sequenced. FACS enriched CD8+ TEMRA cells, while bulk CD8+ and CD4+ were negatively isolated. Comment on this clonotype: Its specificity is not known.

This chain joins TRBV13 and TRBJ2-4, with 15 bases that match TRBD2. This TCR was recovered from a human donor with multiple sclerosis. Sequencing was performed on CD8+ T cells from PBMCs. CDR3 coding DNA: TGTGCCAGCAGCACTCTCGGACTAGCGGGGGGGCCTAACATTCAGTACTTC. The encoded protein is CASSTLGLAGGPNIQYF.